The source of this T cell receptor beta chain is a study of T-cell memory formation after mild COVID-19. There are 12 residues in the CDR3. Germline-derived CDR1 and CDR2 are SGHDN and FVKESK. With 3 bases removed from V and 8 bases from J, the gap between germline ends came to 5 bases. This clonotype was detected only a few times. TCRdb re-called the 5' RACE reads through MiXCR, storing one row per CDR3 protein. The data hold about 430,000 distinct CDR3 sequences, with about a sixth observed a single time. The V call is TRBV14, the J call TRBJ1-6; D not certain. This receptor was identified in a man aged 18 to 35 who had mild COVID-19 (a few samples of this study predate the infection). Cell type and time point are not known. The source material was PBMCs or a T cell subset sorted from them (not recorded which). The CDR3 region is CASSQLYSPLHF. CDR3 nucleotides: TGTGCCAGCAGCCAGTTGTATTCACCCCTCCACTTT.